This entry features one T cell receptor beta chain sequence. Its antigen has not been determined. No base-level quality is on record; no much larger clone is a single base apart. The library was prepared using 5' RACE. Sequencing relied on an Illumina HiSeq 2500. A second PCR of roughly 6 to 11 cycles was run with a J-beta primer mix and a sample-barcoded 5' primer. A template-switch 5' adaptor carrying 12 random nucleotides introduced a unique molecular identifier onto each TCR beta cDNA molecule. Each sample yielded at least 2.5 million CDR3-containing paired-end reads. First-strand cDNA was synthesized from all RNA with the Mint cDNA synthesis kit, primed by a TRBC-specific oligonucleotide. Following uracil-DNA glycosylase treatment, a first 18-cycle PCR with universal primers M1SS and BC2_uni_R was performed on all cDNA. As for how the authors treated the data: For normalization, 1 million high-quality reads were randomly selected from each sample, with every read carrying a distinct molecular identifier. Reads sharing molecular identifiers were discarded rather than binned into consensus sequences. MiTCR, with a Q25 quality threshold and the strictest error-elimination algorithm, was used for CDR3 identification, clonotype clustering and error correction. A nonparametric unseen species model with Euler transformation was used to estimate lower-bound total TCR beta diversity. The public reads were run again by TCRdb, first through fastp at Q25 and then through MiXCR, and only productive beta chains were kept. Rows with a matching CDR3 protein are joined into one entry that keeps the most common DNA and genes. The V and J calls were determined by TCRdb, not by the authors. The sample includes about 1 million distinct CDR3 sequences, with over 35% observed a single time. The ten largest clones represent 15% to 20% of the sample.

The 39 donors, aged about 6 to 100 years, were systemically healthy Caucasian individuals from Russia. Each donor gave about 9.7 milliliters of peripheral blood, drawn into EDTA-treated Vacutainer tubes. Ficoll-Paque density-gradient centrifugation was used to isolate PBMCs, with at least 7 million obtained per sample. Trizol reagent was used to extract total RNA from PBMCs, with at least 5 micrograms per sample. For every donor, flow cytometry on a PBMC aliquot measured the percentage of naive CD45RAhigh/CD27high T cells. This entry belongs to a study of blood T cells in healthy people across ages (dated by TCRdb to the mid-2010s). With regard to the full study: In model experiments, template switching captured roughly one uniquely barcoded TCR beta cDNA molecule for every two T cells. To track age-related changes in TCR beta repertoire diversity, the study relied on deep sequencing normalized with unique cDNA molecular identifiers. The donors were split into four age groups: young (average about 15 years), middle-aged (about 40), aged (about 56) and long-lived (under 90). To avoid experimental bias, donors of different ages were spread randomly across the sequencing lanes. Two additional independent replicas of 1 million unique cDNA reads from the same blood draw were analyzed for two donors (one aged 18 to 29 and one aged 80 or older).

CDR1 is given as GTSNPN and CDR2 as SVGIG, both from the germline V gene (reference sequence). The CDR3 goes from the cysteine to the phenylalanine over 13 residues. The CDR3 DNA has 39 bases and is translated from base 1. General study outcomes and caveats: Observed TCR beta diversity per million T cells fell roughly linearly with age, and a significant reduction was already apparent by age around 44. Because the CMV infection status of the donors was unknown, age-related changes in expanded clonotypes may potentially have been confounded. Because profiling used bulk unsorted PBMCs, naive and antigen-experienced compartments could not be compared conclusively. The long-lived group showed more naive CD4+ T cells, fewer expanded clones and increased TCR diversity than the aged group, suggesting age selection. Total diversity estimates from one million sequenced T cells were considered lower bounds and underestimates. There was a strong correlation between observed TCR beta diversity and the percentage of naive T cells measured by flow cytometry.

The chain joins TRBV30 to TRBJ2-5, with TRBD2 identical over 7 junction bases. The DNA matches TRBJ2-7 better at its end, which makes the J call doubtful. The source is an older woman in good health. Sequencing used blood. The nucleotide sequence reads as follows: TGTGCCTGGAGTGGACTAGCCGGGTACGAGCAGTACTTC. It encodes CAWSGLAGYEQYF.